The 20 T cell receptor beta chains listed next were all sequenced from one sample in a study of blood T cell repertoires in COVID-19. Clones were sequenced by immunoSEQ multiplex PCR, and TCRdb holds only the in-frame ones, with some missing. The table records under 300,000 clones, less than 90% of them present only once. Sample: peripheral blood. The receptors were gathered from a man in his sixties with acute or convalescent COVID-19.

This chain links TRBV7-9 with TRBJ1-2, with TRBD1 as a possible D gene (5 bases). The CDR3 contains 13 residues. V was pared by 3 bases and J by 4 bases, with 9 bases between. Germline V gene data show CDR1 as SEHNR and CDR2 as FQNEAQ (reference sequence). CDR3 protein: CASSFEQVYGYTF. CDR3 in DNA: TGTGCCAGCAGCTTTGAACAGGTCTATGGCTACACCTTC. Full variable domain (outside the CDR3, taken from reference TRBV7-9 and TRBJ1-2): DTGVSQNPRHKITKRGQNVTFRCDPISEHNRLYWYRQTLGQGPEFLTYFQNEAQLEKSRLLSDRFSAERPKGSFSTLEIQRTEQGDSAMYLCASSFEQVYGYTFGSGTRLTVV.

The gene calls are TRBV7-2 and TRBJ2-7, with a possible D match to TRBD1 (6 bases). CDR1 is SGHTA and CDR2 is FQGNSA in the germline V gene. V lost 3 bases to trimming and J lost 2 bases, with 8 bases between them. The CDR3 loop spans 13 amino acids. CDR3 region: CASSFGQTYEQYF. In DNA, the CDR3 is TGTGCCAGCAGCTTTGGACAGACCTACGAGCAGTACTTC.

J is TRBJ2-7 and V is TRBV19, with 9 bases fitting TRBD2. The CDR3 contains 14 residues. Per germline, CDR1 LNHDA and CDR2 SQIVND (reference sequence). V gave up 4 bases and J gave up 7 bases; unmatched junction bases: 8. The CDR3 region has the DNA TGTGCCAGTAGTAACGGCGGGAGGGCCGGGGAGCAGTACTTC. It specifies CASSNGGRAGEQYF.

The chain is built from TRBV29-1 and TRBJ1-1; the D gene is possibly TRBD1 (6 bases). Germline CDR1 SQVTM, CDR2 ANQGSEA. Trimming pared 7 bases from V and 0 bases from J, leaving 12 bases between. The CDR3 covers 13 residues. In DNA, the CDR3 is TGCAGCGGGACCGGGACAATGAACACTGAAGCTTTCTTT. Translated: CSGTGTMNTEAFF.

The chain employs TRBV10-3 and TRBJ2-3; TRBD1 agrees at 7 bases. Germline-derived CDR1 and CDR2 are ENHRY and SYGVKD. The CDR3 has 14 amino acids. The ends lost 7 bases at V and 2 bases at J; junction bases unmatched: 6. The CDR3 DNA follows: TGTGCCATCAAGAGGACAGGAAACACAGATACGCAGTATTTT. Its protein is CAIKRTGNTDTQYF.

The rearrangement uses TRBV7-9 and TRBJ2-1; 11 nucleotides line up with TRBD2. Germline V gene data show CDR1 as SEHNR and CDR2 as FQNEAQ (reference sequence). Trimming removed 4 bases from V and 6 bases from J; junction bases left unmatched: 5. CDR3 size: 15 residues. This chain's CDR3 is CASSYYGLAGNEQFF. Here the CDR3 DNA reads TGTGCCAGCAGCTATTATGGACTAGCGGGCAATGAGCAGTTCTTC.

The V and J genes are TRBV3-1 (or the pseudogene TRBV3-2) and TRBJ2-1; 7 bases match TRBD1. This CDR3 has 13 residues. The germline V gene has CDR1 LGHDT and CDR2 YNNKEL (reference sequence). Trimming at V came to 5 bases and at J to 6 bases, leaving 4 bases not matched to a gene. The CDR3 sequence is CASSGDSLNEQFF. CDR3 nucleotide sequence: TGTGCCAGCAGCGGGGACAGCCTCAATGAGCAGTTCTTC.

V and J are TRBV5-1 and TRBJ2-7; D may be TRBD1 (6 bases). The CDR3 contains 14 residues. The V and J ends lost 0 bases and 3 bases respectively, with 10 bases between them. CDR1 and CDR2 from the germline V gene are SGHRS and YFSETQ. CDR3 sequence: CASSLGTEGYEQYF. The CDR3 coding sequence is TGCGCCAGCAGCTTGGGGACAGAGGGCTACGAGCAGTACTTC.

The CDR3 reads CASGAGSSYNEQFF. The CDR3 DNA reads as TGTGCCAGCGGTGCGGGAAGCTCCTACAATGAGCAGTTCTTC. J is TRBJ2-1 and V is TRBV9; maybe TRBD2 (6 bases). V was shortened by 7 bases and J by 0 bases, with 11 bases between the two germline ends. The CDR3 loop spans 14 amino acids. In germline, CDR1 is SGDLS, CDR2 YYNGEE. The full variable domain, rest sourced from reference TRBV9 and TRBJ2-1, is DSGVTQTPKHLITATGQRVTLRCSPRSGDLSVYWYQQSLDQGLQFLIQYYNGEERAKGNILERFSAQQFPDLHSELNLSSLELGDSALYFCASGAGSSYNEQFFGPGTRLTVL.

V is TRBV4-3 and J is TRBJ2-7, with 11 nucleotides matching TRBD1. Germline loops: CDR1 LGHNA, CDR2 YSLEER. The length of the CDR3 is 18 residues. V was pared by 6 bases and J by 5 bases, with 18 bases of the junction left unmatched. The CDR3, as DNA: TGCGCCAGCAGTCCAACCAAGGACAGGGGGCGGTGTTTGGACGAGCAGTACTTC. Its protein is CASSPTKDRGRCLDEQYF.

This clone was observed once. This chain joins TRBV7-9 and TRBJ2-3; 7 nucleotides line up with TRBD1. This CDR3 is 14 amino acids long. V shed 5 bases and J 9 bases; nucleotides not matched to a gene: 11. Germline CDR1 is SEHNR and CDR2 is FQNEAQ (reference sequence). CDR3 sequence reads: CASSPRYRGDTQYF. CDR3 DNA sequence: TGTGCCAGCAGCCCGAGATACAGGGGAGACACGCAGTATTTT.

The rearrangement uses TRBV27 and TRBJ1-4, with TRBD1 as a possible D gene (6 bases). This CDR3 is built from 18 residues. V shed 5 bases and J shed 7 bases, with 26 bases lying between them. Germline V CDR1 and CDR2: MNHEY, SMNVEV (reference sequence). The CDR3 DNA follows: TGTGCCAGCAGTCGGGTTTTCGTAGGGGGATCCCGAGCTGAAAAACTGTTTTTT. Translated, it gives CASSRVFVGGSRAEKLFF.

The genes are TRBV21-1 and TRBJ1-1; TRBD1, the table's D call, was not compared with the DNA. TRBV21-1 is a listed pseudogene. The CDR3 sequence is 17 residues long. The CDR3 DNA follows: TGTGCCAGCAGCAAAGCTGGGCAGGGAAGTGGTAACACTGAAGCTTTCTTT. Translating it yields CASSKAGQGSGNTEAFF.

The chain joins TRBV18 to TRBJ2-7, with 7 positions matching TRBD1. The germline V gene has CDR1 KGHSH and CDR2 LQKENI. The CDR3 covers 12 residues. Trimming took 6 bases from V and 3 from J; bases not matched to a gene: 2. CDR3 in DNA: TGTGCCAGCTCCAGGGACAGCTACGAGCAGTACTTC. This gives the protein CASSRDSYEQYF.

V gene TRBV6-5 combines with J gene TRBJ1-2, with D possibly being TRBD1 (5 bases). V was trimmed by 4 bases and J by 1 base, leaving 7 bases between them. CDR1 and CDR2 (germline): MNHEY, SVGAGI. The CDR3 contains 13 residues. The CDR3 sequence: CASSSGGNYGYTF. Here the CDR3 DNA reads TGTGCCAGCAGTTCCGGGGGTAACTATGGCTACACCTTC.

The CDR3 loop is CASSPLGQGTEAFF. CDR3 in DNA: TGTGCCAGCTCACCACTGGGGCAAGGCACTGAAGCTTTCTTT. The chain joins TRBV18 to TRBJ1-1, with D perhaps TRBD1 (5 bases). Germline CDR1 reads KGHSH; CDR2 reads LQKENI. V lost 1 base and J 4 bases, leaving 10 bases between the germline ends. This CDR3 region has 14 residues.

The genes are TRBV30 and TRBJ2-2, with D maybe TRBD2 (6 bases). Per germline, CDR1 GTSNPN and CDR2 SVGIG (reference sequence). The CDR3 totals 15 residues. V was clipped by 0 bases and J by 2 bases, with 10 bases between them. The DNA of the CDR3 is TGTGCCTGGAGTGTCGTGGGGGGTAACACCGGGGAGCTGTTTTTT. Protein: CAWSVVGGNTGELFF.

This clone was observed once. V and J are TRBV12-3 or TRBV12-4 and TRBJ1-1; D not resolved. Trimming shortened V by 8 bases and J by 1 base, and 5 bases separated the two germline ends. The CDR3 extends over 11 amino acids. The CDR3 loop is CASGQNTEAFF. The CDR3 region has the DNA TGTGCCAGCGGGCAGAACACTGAAGCTTTCTTT.

The J gene is TRBJ2-7, the V gene TRBV6-2 or TRBV6-3, with 7 positions matching TRBD1. The CDR3 is 15 residues long. In germline, CDR1 is MNHEY, CDR2 SVGEGT. V lost 5 bases, J lost 0 bases, and 7 bases stayed unmatched. CDR3 nucleotides: TGTGCCAGCAGTCGTACCGGGACAGACTCCTACGAGCAGTACTTC. Protein sequence: CASSRTGTDSYEQYF.

This chain uses TRBV3-1 (or the pseudogene TRBV3-2) with TRBJ1-3; D uncertain. Trimming removed 4 bases at V and 2 bases at J, with 9 bases between. Germline lookup yields CDR1 LGHDT and CDR2 YNNKEL (reference sequence). The CDR3 loop spans 14 amino acids. CDR3: CASSRRAAGNTIYF. The CDR3 DNA reads as TGTGCCAGCAGCCGTCGAGCGGCTGGAAACACCATATATTTT.